One sample yielded the 18 T cell receptor beta chains listed below, sequenced in a study of blood T cell repertoires in COVID-19. Generated by immunoSEQ multiplex PCR, the TCRdb table keeps only in-frame clones and is missing some. The sample shows some 110,000 clones, about 85% of them seen only once. The specimen sequenced was peripheral blood. The receptors were gathered from a woman aged 80 or older with COVID-19, enrolled during active disease.

This chain uses TRBV5-5 with TRBJ2-4, with D tentatively TRBD1 (5 bases). V lost 3 bases and J lost 0, with 13 bases in between. Germline V gene lookup returns CDR1 SGHKS and CDR2 YYEKEE (reference sequence). CDR3 size: 16 residues. The CDR3 DNA follows: TGTGCCAGCAGCTCCCAACCGACAGAAGCCAAAAACATTCAGTACTTC. This gives the protein CASSSQPTEAKNIQYF.

This clone was observed a handful of times. This chain uses TRBV7-2 with TRBJ2-2; maybe TRBD1 (6 bases). This CDR3 contains 17 residues. Germline values: CDR1 SGHTA, CDR2 FQGNSA. V lost 1 base to trimming and J lost 0 bases, with 12 bases between them. CDR3 sequence reads: CASSLGPGTTNTGELFF. Here the CDR3 DNA reads TGTGCCAGCAGCTTAGGTCCCGGGACAACGAACACCGGGGAGCTGTTTTTT.

The CDR3 protein is CASSLRGGGLLPLHF. In DNA, the CDR3 is TGTGCCAGCAGCCTACGAGGGGGCGGTTTGTTACCCCTCCACTTT. The chain has TRBV6-6 and TRBJ1-6; 7 nucleotides align to TRBD1. Germline V lookup: CDR1 MNHNY, CDR2 SVGAGI (reference sequence). Unmatched junction bases numbered 14, after V lost 6 bases and J lost 12 bases. This CDR3 has 15 residues.

J is TRBJ2-2 and V is TRBV7-2, with D maybe TRBD1 (5 bases). The germline CDR1 and CDR2 sequences are SGHTA and FQGNSA. CDR3 size: 16 residues. V was cut by 7 bases and J by 4 bases, with 19 bases left in between. The CDR3 reads CASTLSPRASTGELFF. For the CDR3, the DNA is TGTGCCAGCACCCTTAGCCCCAGGGCGAGCACCGGGGAGCTGTTTTTT.

This chain joins TRBV15 and TRBJ1-3, with 8 bases that match TRBD1. Germline CDR1 reads LNHNV; CDR2 reads YYDKDF (reference sequence). The CDR3 sequence is 16 residues long. J gave up 3 bases and V 2 bases, and 6 bases lay outside the gene matches. The CDR3 sequence is CATSRQTGGGGNTIYF. CDR3 sequence (DNA): TGTGCCACCAGCAGACAAACAGGGGGTGGTGGAAACACCATATATTTT.

The chain recombines TRBV28 with TRBJ1-1; perhaps TRBD1 as D (5 bases). Trimming left V 7 bases short and J 11 bases short, with 26 bases between. CDR3 size: 15 residues. Germline lookup yields CDR1 MDHEN and CDR2 SYDVKM. CDR3 nucleotides: TGTGCCAGCACCTCTCTCGGGGGGGGGAAATTGGGTGCTTTCTTT. Residues: CASTSLGGGKLGAFF.

This chain connects TRBV6-5 to TRBJ2-5; 8 positions match TRBD1. The CDR3 has 15 residues. In germline, CDR1 is MNHEY, CDR2 SVGAGI. V shed 7 bases, J shed 1 base, and the junction held 8 bases outside the gene matches. CDR3: CASTSEDRVQETQYF. The DNA for the CDR3 is TGTGCCAGCACATCTGAGGACAGGGTCCAAGAGACCCAGTACTTC.

The chain couples TRBV6-6 to TRBJ1-4, with 10 bases that match TRBD1. The junction had 9 bases not matched to a gene; V was cut back by 6 bases and J by 5 bases. The CDR3 consists of 16 residues. The V gene's germline CDR1 is MNHNY and CDR2 SVGAGI (reference sequence). The CDR3 sequence is CASSEIPGQGNEKLFF. The CDR3 DNA reads as TGTGCCAGCAGCGAAATACCGGGACAGGGGAATGAAAAACTGTTTTTT.

V gene TRBV12-3 or TRBV12-4 combines with J gene TRBJ2-1; D gene unclear. The CDR3 has 13 amino acids. V lost 5 bases and J lost 6, with 11 bases in between. The chain's CDR3 is CASSESPLNEQFF. The CDR3 DNA reads TGTGCCAGCAGTGAAAGCCCTCTCAATGAGCAGTTCTTC.

The V gene is TRBV21-1, the J gene TRBJ1-3; the D call in the table, TRBD1, was not verified against the DNA. TRBV21-1 is a pseudogene. The CDR3 has 16 residues. CDR3 protein: CASSKEDRGPGNTIYF. CDR3 in DNA: TGTGCCAGCAGCAAAGAAGACAGGGGACCTGGAAACACCATATATTTT.

The V and J genes are TRBV9 and TRBJ1-2; TRBD1 agrees at 7 bases. This CDR3 is 13 amino acids long. With V trimmed by 3 bases and J by 8 bases, 7 bases remained unmatched. Germline assignment: CDR1 SGDLS and CDR2 YYNGEE. CDR3 nucleotides: TGTGCCAGCAGCGCGACAGGGTTGGAAGGCTACACCTTC. Its translation: CASSATGLEGYTF.

This clone turned up a few times. The rearrangement joins TRBV18 to TRBJ1-4; D not certain. The CDR3 runs to 15 residues. Trimming pared 3 bases from V and 0 bases from J, leaving 8 bases between. The germline V gene has CDR1 KGHSH and CDR2 LQKENI. The CDR3 bases are TGTGCCAGCTCACCCGAGTTTGCAACTAATGAAAAACTGTTTTTT. It codes for CASSPEFATNEKLFF.

The chain employs TRBV5-6 and TRBJ1-5, with D perhaps matching TRBD1 (5 bases). V was trimmed by 3 bases and J by 4 bases, leaving 11 bases between them. This CDR3 spans 14 amino acids. Germline loops: CDR1 SGHDT, CDR2 YYEEEE. DNA of the CDR3: TGTGCCAGCAGCTCCAGGGTTGGGAATCAGCCCCAGCATTTT. Its translation: CASSSRVGNQPQHF.

This clone came up a few times. The chain is built from TRBV9 and TRBJ1-3, with D tentatively TRBD1 (5 bases). Trimming cost V 4 bases and J 0 bases, with 17 bases left between them. Germline V gives CDR1 SGDLS, CDR2 YYNGEE. The CDR3 is 17 amino acids. The CDR3 protein is CASSPAPAGNSGNTIYF. CDR3 nucleotide sequence: TGTGCCAGCAGCCCGGCCCCCGCAGGGAACTCTGGAAACACCATATATTTT.

CDR3 in amino acids: CASSLTTLATGGPHQPQHF. The CDR3 region has the DNA TGTGCCAGCAGCTTAACTACCTTAGCGACAGGGGGGCCGCATCAGCCCCAGCATTTT. V gene TRBV7-8 combines with J gene TRBJ1-5; 9 bases line up with TRBD1. V gave up 2 bases and J gave up 5 bases; unmatched junction bases: 16. Germline V gene sequence: CDR1 SGHVS, CDR2 FQNEAQ. This CDR3 is built from 19 residues.

This CDR3 is CASSDGGLAGAMGDTQYF. CDR3 nucleotide sequence: TGTGCCAGCAGTGACGGGGGACTAGCGGGAGCAATGGGGGATACGCAGTATTTT. V is TRBV25-1 and J is TRBJ2-3; 14 nucleotides agree with TRBD2. V gave up 3 bases and J gave up 6 bases; unmatched junction bases: 11. The CDR3 has 18 amino acids. CDR1 and CDR2 from the germline V gene are MGHDK and SYGVNS.

The chain employs TRBV15 and TRBJ2-7, with 11 bases identical to TRBD2. V gave up 0 bases and J gave up 2 bases; unmatched junction bases: 21. The germline gives CDR1 LNHNV, CDR2 YYDKDF (reference sequence). The CDR3 loop spans 22 amino acids. CDR3 DNA sequence: TGTGCCACCAGCAGAGATCGAGGGAACGTCCGGGACAAACTAGCGGGGGCCTACGAGCAGTACTTC. This sequence encodes CATSRDRGNVRDKLAGAYEQYF. Full variable domain (remainder filled in from reference TRBV15 and TRBJ2-7): DAMVIQNPRYQVTQFGKPVTLSCSQTLNHNVMYWYQQKSSQAPKLLFHYYDKDFNNEADTPDNFQSRRPNTSFCFLDIRSPGLGDTAMYLCATSRDRGNVRDKLAGAYEQYFGPGTRLTVT.

A single count supports this clone. This rearrangement joins TRBV10-3 to TRBJ1-2; 8 bases are shared with TRBD1. The CDR3 runs 15 residues. CDR1 is ENHRY, CDR2 SYGVKD, per germline. With V trimmed by 4 bases and J by 7 bases, 11 bases remained unmatched. CDR3 bases: TGTGCCATCAGTGCGCCGGACAGGGTGGGGGGTGGCTACACCTTC. It specifies CAISAPDRVGGGYTF.